These 30 T cell receptor beta chains share one sample of origin, sequenced in a study of CD8 T cells in Susac syndrome. Random-hexamer reverse transcription was applied to roughly 0.5 to 1 ug RNA. TCRdb redid the calling of the immunoSEQ multiplex PCR reads with MiXCR, one entry per CDR3 protein. The table includes 100,000 or so distinct CDR3 sequences, around 90% detected once. Sequenced material: CD4+ T cells from PBMCs. The receptors come from a human donor in good health.

The chain carries TRBV20-1 and TRBJ1-2, with D hard to call. Trimming removed 0 bases at V and 2 bases at J, with 13 bases between. Per the germline V gene, CDR1 is DFQATT and CDR2 is SNEGSKA (reference sequence). The CDR3 totals 15 residues. CDR3 nucleotide sequence: TGCAGTGCTAGAGAGGGCGGACGGGAAAACTATGGCTACACCTTC. It specifies CSAREGGRENYGYTF.

The genes are TRBV10-3 and TRBJ2-1; TRBD1 matches 8 bases. The CDR3 consists of 13 residues. Germline-derived CDR1 and CDR2 are ENHRY and SYGVKD. V dropped 7 bases and J dropped 7; count of bases not matched to a gene: 6. The CDR3 DNA follows: TGTGCCATCACAGGGACAGGTAATAATGAGCAGTTCTTC. It specifies CAITGTGNNEQFF.

The genes are TRBV23-1 and TRBJ2-7, with TRBD2 matching over 8 bases. TRBV23-1 is flagged as an ORF with uncertain function. The CDR3 contains 15 residues. Unmatched junction bases numbered 12, after V lost 7 bases and J lost 4 bases. Written as DNA, the CDR3 is TGCGCCAGCACCCCTAGCGGGTGGGATACATACGAGCAGTACTTC. It encodes CASTPSGWDTYEQYF.

The chain employs TRBV6-5 and TRBJ2-7; D remains unclear. The V end lost 3 bases, the J end lost 0 bases, and 9 bases lay between the germline ends. This CDR3 is 14 amino acids long. Germline V CDR1 and CDR2: MNHEY, SVGAGI. The CDR3 DNA is TGTGCCAGCAGTTATCGCGGCGGCTCCTACGAGCAGTACTTC. It translates to CASSYRGGSYEQYF.

V usage is TRBV4-1 and J usage is TRBJ2-7, with D perhaps TRBD1 (5 bases). The CDR3 length is 15 residues. V lost 0 bases and J lost 4, with 13 bases in between. Per the germline V gene, CDR1 is MGHRA and CDR2 is YSYEKL. The CDR3 protein is CASSQDGPRAYEQYF. The CDR3 DNA reads as TGCGCCAGCAGCCAAGATGGTCCCAGGGCTTACGAGCAGTACTTC.

The V gene is TRBV7-6, the J gene TRBJ1-1; weak D call: TRBD1 (5 bases). The CDR3 is 14 amino acids. Trimming pared 4 bases from V and 0 bases from J, leaving 9 bases between. Germline V gene sequence: CDR1 SGHVS, CDR2 FNYEAQ. The CDR3 loop reads CASSSGNMNTEAFF. In DNA, the CDR3 is TGTGCCAGCAGCTCAGGGAACATGAACACTGAAGCTTTCTTT.

V is TRBV6-2 or TRBV6-3 and J is TRBJ1-1; unclear D gene. The CDR3 is 12 amino acids. Trimming took 3 bases from V and 5 from J, leaving 7 bases between them. Germline assignment: CDR1 MNHEY and CDR2 SVGEGT. The DNA for the CDR3 is TGTGCCAGCAGTTATGAGTTTACTGAAGCTTTCTTT. It is translated as CASSYEFTEAFF.

The gene calls are TRBV27 and TRBJ1-1; D gene uncertain. The germline gives CDR1 MNHEY, CDR2 SMNVEV (reference sequence). V shed 5 bases and J shed 0 bases, with 10 bases lying between them. The CDR3 is 14 residues long. CDR3: CASSPSTMNTEAFF. CDR3 sequence (DNA): TGTGCCAGCAGTCCCTCTACCATGAACACTGAAGCTTTCTTT.

The chain uses TRBV7-2 and TRBJ1-5; weak D call: TRBD1 (5 bases). The V and J ends lost 2 bases and 7 bases respectively, with 9 bases between them. The CDR3 loop spans 13 amino acids. Germline CDR1 is SGHTA and CDR2 is FQGNSA. The CDR3 is CASSLWGGQPQHF. The CDR3 DNA reads TGTGCCAGCAGCTTATGGGGGGGACAGCCCCAGCATTTT.

The V and J genes are TRBV13 and TRBJ2-1, with D perhaps TRBD2 (6 bases). Germline V gene data show CDR1 as PRHDT and CDR2 as FYEKMQ (reference sequence). There are 14 residues in the CDR3. V dropped 5 bases and J dropped 5 bases, with 13 bases sitting between them. For the CDR3, the DNA is TGTGCCAGCAGCCGTTGGGACTCTAACAATGAGCAGTTCTTC. Translating it yields CASSRWDSNNEQFF.

V gene TRBV6-2 or TRBV6-3 combines with J gene TRBJ1-1, with 7 bases aligning to TRBD1. Germline loops: CDR1 MNHEY, CDR2 SVGEGT. The CDR3 has 15 amino acids. V was pared by 7 bases and J by 7 bases, with 15 bases of the junction left unmatched. The CDR3 region is CASNKGESRGGEAFF. The CDR3 bases are TGTGCCAGCAACAAGGGGGAGTCCAGGGGGGGTGAAGCTTTCTTT.

The V and J genes are TRBV28 and TRBJ1-6, with no clear D. The CDR3 loop spans 13 amino acids. Trimming took off 6 bases at V and 8 bases at J, with 11 bases between the two ends. The germline gives CDR1 MDHEN, CDR2 SYDVKM. CDR3 nucleotide sequence: TGTGCCAGCAGCCCCCCGCAAGATTCACCCCTCCACTTT. This sequence encodes CASSPPQDSPLHF.

The chain has TRBV30 and TRBJ2-2, with D hard to call. This CDR3 region has 12 residues. Germline V gene lookup returns CDR1 GTSNPN and CDR2 SVGIG (reference sequence). V was trimmed by 1 base and J by 1 base, leaving 1 base between them. CDR3 residues: CAWSENTGELFF. CDR3 sequence (DNA): TGTGCCTGGAGTGAGAACACCGGGGAGCTGTTTTTT.

The V and J genes are TRBV20-1 and TRBJ2-7; D tentatively fits TRBD1 or TRBD2 (5 bases each). Trimming shortened V by 1 base and J by 5 bases, and 27 bases separated the two germline ends. The CDR3 runs to 18 residues. The germline CDR1 and CDR2 sequences are DFQATT and SNEGSKA (reference sequence). In DNA form, the CDR3 reads TGCAGTGCTAGAGGAAGGCGAAGGGGACCCGGGAACCCCCACGAGCAGTACTTC. Protein sequence: CSARGRRRGPGNPHEQYF.

The chain joins TRBV13 to TRBJ1-1; 10 bases align to TRBD1. This CDR3 is 14 amino acids long. V was clipped by 5 bases and J by 3 bases; unmatched bases: 3. Germline V gene sequence: CDR1 PRHDT, CDR2 FYEKMQ (reference sequence). The CDR3 sequence: CASSRDRGDTEAFF. CDR3 in DNA: TGTGCCAGCAGCCGGGACAGGGGAGACACTGAAGCTTTCTTT.

The genes are TRBV29-1 and TRBJ1-2; TRBD1 might be the D (5 bases). Germline CDR1 is SQVTM and CDR2 is ANQGSEA. V lost 3 bases and J lost 6, with 17 bases in between. The CDR3 has 14 amino acids. The DNA of the CDR3 is TGCAGCGTTGATGAATCGGCGGGACTCCATGGCTACACCTTC. The encoded protein is CSVDESAGLHGYTF.

The genes are TRBV19 and TRBJ2-3, with 8 nucleotides matching TRBD2. The ends lost 2 bases at V and 0 bases at J; junction bases unmatched: 13. Germline V lookup: CDR1 LNHDA, CDR2 SQIVND (reference sequence). This CDR3 comprises 19 residues. The CDR3 nucleotides are TGTGCCAGTAGTATAATCGGTGGTAGCGGGAACACTAGCACAGATACGCAGTATTTT. This codes for CASSIIGGSGNTSTDTQYF.

This sequence joins TRBV6-1 and TRBJ2-1; 14 nucleotides agree with TRBD2. With V trimmed by 5 bases and J by 1 base, 7 bases remained unmatched. CDR1 is MNHNS, CDR2 SASEGT, per germline. The CDR3 consists of 18 residues. DNA of the CDR3: TGTGCCAGCAGTAGGTCCCGGACTAGCGGGAGGTCCTACAATGAGCAGTTCTTC. Translation gives CASSRSRTSGRSYNEQFF.

V is TRBV6-2 or TRBV6-3 and J is TRBJ1-3; D unresolved. V lost 2 bases to trimming and J lost 4 bases, with 9 bases between them. CDR1 is MNHEY and CDR2 is SVGEGT in the germline V gene. This CDR3 is 14 amino acids long. The CDR3 DNA follows: TGTGCCAGCAGTTACCTCGAAACGGGAAACACCATATATTTT. It encodes CASSYLETGNTIYF.

This clonotype was observed a single time. V and J are TRBV29-1 and TRBJ1-1, with D maybe TRBD1 (5 bases). The CDR3 is made up of 13 amino acids. The germline V gene encodes CDR1 SQVTM and CDR2 ANQGSEA. The V gene lost 6 bases and the J gene lost 8 bases, with 19 bases spanning the gap. Written as DNA, the CDR3 is TGCAGCGTAGTCAAGGGTACGGAGGGGGAAGCTTTCTTT. Encoded protein: CSVVKGTEGEAFF.

The chain uses TRBV2 and TRBJ1-1; no clear D gene. Trimming left V 5 bases short and J 7 bases short, with 17 bases between. CDR3 size: 14 residues. Germline assignment: CDR1 SNHLY and CDR2 FYNNEI. The CDR3 is CASSRSSRSYEAFF. The CDR3 region has the DNA TGTGCCAGCAGTAGGTCCTCCCGGAGTTATGAAGCTTTCTTT.

V usage is TRBV19 and J usage is TRBJ2-2; a possible D gene is TRBD2 (5 bases). V shed 3 bases and J shed 0 bases, with 5 bases lying between them. The CDR3 has 14 residues. Germline V gene sequence: CDR1 LNHDA, CDR2 SQIVND (reference sequence). As DNA, the CDR3 is TGTGCCAGTAGTATGACTACGAACACCGGGGAGCTGTTTTTT. Translating it yields CASSMTTNTGELFF.

The chain recombines TRBV29-1 with TRBJ1-1, with 7 positions matching TRBD1. The CDR3 sequence is 11 residues long. J gave up 8 bases and V 2 bases, and 2 bases lay outside the gene matches. Germline CDR1 reads SQVTM; CDR2 reads ANQGSEA. The CDR3 region is CSVEPGQEAFF. The CDR3 DNA reads TGCAGCGTTGAACCGGGACAGGAAGCTTTCTTT.

The chain links TRBV9 to TRBJ1-5; D is perhaps TRBD1 (5 bases). V was trimmed by 3 bases and J by 1 base, leaving 11 bases between them. The CDR3 has 15 residues. Germline CDR1 SGDLS, CDR2 YYNGEE. The DNA of the CDR3 is TGTGCCAGCAGCGCGGCCACAGGAAGCAATCAGCCCCAGCATTTT. This translates into CASSAATGSNQPQHF. Using reference TRBV9 and TRBJ1-5 for the parts outside the CDR3, the full variable domain is DSGVTQTPKHLITATGQRVTLRCSPRSGDLSVYWYQQSLDQGLQFLIQYYNGEERAKGNILERFSAQQFPDLHSELNLSSLELGDSALYFCASSAATGSNQPQHFGDGTRLSIL.

As for this clonotype: The junction shows a germline mismatch at one end, possibly a read error. V and J are TRBV7-7 and TRBJ2-5; D is unresolved. The CDR3 is 14 amino acids. Germline-derived CDR1 and CDR2 are SSHAT and FNYEAQ (reference sequence). CDR3 protein: CASSFAPSKETQYF. The DNA for the CDR3 is TGTGCTAGCAGCTTCGCCCCCAGTAAAGAGACCCAGTACTTC.

This chain connects TRBV7-9 to TRBJ2-1; 9 nucleotides agree with TRBD2. Germline-derived CDR1 and CDR2 are SEHNR and FQNEAQ (reference sequence). The CDR3 spans 16 residues. V shed 5 bases, J shed 5 bases, and the junction held 10 bases outside the gene matches. CDR3 nucleotides: TGTGCCAGCAGCCACGAGGCTAGCGGGACTGACAATGAGCAGTTCTTC. Translated: CASSHEASGTDNEQFF.

The chain couples TRBV7-9 to TRBJ1-2; a weak D match, TRBD1 (6 bases). This CDR3 region has 14 residues. Trimming left V 4 bases short and J 2 bases short, with 11 bases between. The germline V gene encodes CDR1 SEHNR and CDR2 FQNEAQ (reference sequence). The CDR3 here is CASSSRDTNYGYTF. Here the CDR3 DNA reads TGTGCCAGCAGCTCCCGGGACACCAACTATGGCTACACCTTC.

This clonotype was counted once. The V gene is TRBV6-1, the J gene TRBJ2-5; no clear D gene. Trimming shortened V by 1 base and J by 2 bases, and 5 bases separated the two germline ends. The CDR3 sequence is 13 residues long. Germline CDR1 is MNHNS and CDR2 is SASEGT. The CDR3 region has the DNA TGTGCCAGCAGTGAAGGGGAACAAGAGACCCAGTACTTC. Amino acids: CASSEGEQETQYF.

This chain links TRBV2 with TRBJ2-6; D is possibly TRBD1 (6 bases). Germline values: CDR1 SNHLY, CDR2 FYNNEI. The CDR3 is 16 residues long. The ends were cut back, 11 bases at V and 0 bases at J, with 17 bases in the middle. The CDR3 DNA reads TGTGCCTCATCGCCGGGACATTTCTCTGGGGCCAACGTCCTGACTTTC. Protein sequence: CASSPGHFSGANVLTF.

The DNA of the CDR3 is TGTGCCAGCTCACCGCAGACAGCCACAAGCACTGAAGCTTTCTTT. This codes for CASSPQTATSTEAFF. The chain recombines TRBV18 with TRBJ1-1; possible D gene TRBD1, 5 bases. V dropped 3 bases and J dropped 4 bases, with 15 bases sitting between them. From germline, CDR1 is KGHSH and CDR2 LQKENI. The CDR3 is 15 amino acids.